Listed below are T cell receptor beta chains from one sample, sequenced in a study of early T cells in non-severe SARS-CoV-2 infection. MiXCR was run by TCRdb on the 5' RACE reads, yielding one entry per CDR3 protein. The table shows about 50,000 distinct CDR3 sequences, with more than 5.5% occurring only once. Sequenced material: whole blood, taken at baseline. The receptor source for this set is an adult who was a healthcare worker with PCR-confirmed SARS-CoV-2 infection or an uninfected control (not recorded which). Each CDR3 is given with its conserved first and last residue. D genes are given only for firm matches. Size is stated for part of the rows, as once, few or many counts, or as a class when the clone is expanded.

j_call: TRBJ2-7; d_call: TRBD1; clone_size: many; v_call: TRBV6-5; cdr3_aa: CASSSGTGGNHEQYF; cdr3_nt: TGTGCCAGCAGTTCTGGGACAGGGGGCAACCACGAGCAGTACTTC
j_call: TRBJ2-3; d_call: NA; clone_size: few; v_call: TRBV29-1; cdr3_aa: CSAQGGSTDTQYF; cdr3_nt: TGCAGCGCTCAGGGGGGATCCACAGATACGCAGTATTTT
j_call: TRBJ2-1; d_call: NA; clone_size: NA; v_call: TRBV7-2; cdr3_aa: CASSLDGFEQFF; cdr3_nt: TGTGCCAGCAGCTTAGATGGCTTTGAGCAGTTCTTC
j_call: TRBJ2-3; d_call: TRBD2; clone_size: many; v_call: TRBV12-3/TRBV12-4; cdr3_aa: CASSSQAAGVRDTQYF; cdr3_nt: TGTGCCAGCAGTTCTCAAGCAGCGGGGGTACGAGATACGCAGTATTTT
j_call: TRBJ2-7; d_call: NA; clone_size: many; v_call: TRBV20-1; cdr3_aa: CSAKDRTESSYEQYF; cdr3_nt: TGCAGTGCTAAGGACCGGACAGAGAGCTCCTACGAGCAGTACTTC
j_call: TRBJ2-1; d_call: TRBD1; clone_size: many; v_call: TRBV9; cdr3_aa: CASSVGGTGGNVEQFF; cdr3_nt: TGTGCCAGCAGCGTAGGCGGGACAGGTGGGAATGTAGAGCAGTTCTTC
j_call: TRBJ2-6; d_call: NA; clone_size: few; v_call: TRBV13; cdr3_aa: CASSLVRSSGANVLTF; cdr3_nt: TGTGCCAGCAGCTTAGTCCGCTCCTCTGGGGCCAACGTCCTGACTTTC
j_call: TRBJ1-4; d_call: NA; clone_size: many; v_call: TRBV5-1; cdr3_aa: CASKLRAGGNEKLFF; cdr3_nt: TGCGCCAGCAAGCTTCGGGCCGGAGGTAATGAAAAACTGTTTTTT
j_call: TRBJ1-1; d_call: TRBD1; clone_size: NA; v_call: TRBV3-1; cdr3_aa: CASSQEGTENTEAFF; cdr3_nt: TGTGCCAGCAGCCAAGAAGGGACAGAGAACACTGAAGCTTTCTTT
j_call: TRBJ2-7; d_call: NA; clone_size: NA; v_call: TRBV28; cdr3_aa: CASTPSGQAAYEQYF; cdr3_nt: TGTGCCAGCACCCCCTCGGGGCAGGCTGCCTACGAGCAGTACTTC
j_call: TRBJ2-1; d_call: TRBD2; clone_size: many; v_call: TRBV5-1; cdr3_aa: CASSSRGGADNEQFF; cdr3_nt: TGCGCCAGCAGCTCCCGGGGGGGCGCGGACAATGAGCAGTTCTTC
j_call: TRBJ1-6; d_call: NA; clone_size: many; v_call: TRBV20-1; cdr3_aa: CSARLLSQNYNSPLHF; cdr3_nt: TGCAGTGCTAGACTTTTGTCTCAAAACTATAATTCACCCCTCCACTTT
j_call: TRBJ1-2; d_call: NA; clone_size: NA; v_call: TRBV6-5; cdr3_aa: CASRPTDSNYGYTF; cdr3_nt: TGTGCCAGCAGACCTACGGACTCTAACTATGGCTACACCTTC
j_call: TRBJ2-1; d_call: TRBD1; clone_size: few; v_call: TRBV6-5; cdr3_aa: CASSAGGSYNEQFF; cdr3_nt: TGTGCCAGCAGCGCAGGGGGCTCCTACAATGAGCAGTTCTTC
j_call: TRBJ2-2; d_call: TRBD2; clone_size: NA; v_call: TRBV5-1; cdr3_aa: CASSPRPAGGHNTGELFF; cdr3_nt: TGCGCCAGCAGCCCCCGACCGGCGGGGGGACATAACACCGGGGAGCTGTTTTTT
j_call: TRBJ2-1; d_call: TRBD1; clone_size: many; v_call: TRBV11-2; cdr3_aa: CASSLVAGGYNEQFF; cdr3_nt: TGTGCCAGCAGCTTAGTGGCAGGGGGCTACAATGAGCAGTTCTTC
j_call: TRBJ1-1; d_call: NA; clone_size: NA; v_call: TRBV15; cdr3_aa: CATSRAVNTEAFF; cdr3_nt: TGTGCCACCAGCAGAGCAGTGAACACTGAAGCTTTCTTT
j_call: TRBJ1-1; d_call: NA; clone_size: many; v_call: TRBV12-3/TRBV12-4; cdr3_aa: CASSPTNRDSVAFF; cdr3_nt: TGTGCCAGCAGTCCTACAAACAGGGATTCGGTAGCTTTCTTT
j_call: TRBJ2-7; d_call: NA; clone_size: many; v_call: TRBV15; cdr3_aa: CATSRGGSSYEQYF; cdr3_nt: TGTGCCACCAGCAGAGGGGGGAGCTCCTACGAGCAGTACTTC
j_call: TRBJ2-1; d_call: TRBD2; clone_size: many; v_call: TRBV27; cdr3_aa: CASSPGVAGVSYNEQFF; cdr3_nt: TGTGCCAGCAGTCCCGGGGTAGCGGGGGTATCTTACAATGAGCAGTTCTTC
j_call: TRBJ2-7; d_call: TRBD1; clone_size: many; v_call: TRBV5-4; cdr3_aa: CASSTGTGSYEQYF; cdr3_nt: TGTGCCAGCAGCACCGGGACAGGGTCCTACGAGCAGTACTTC
j_call: TRBJ2-5; d_call: TRBD2; clone_size: many; v_call: TRBV5-1; cdr3_aa: CASSSGLAGGSQETQYF; cdr3_nt: TGCGCCAGCAGCTCGGGACTAGCGGGGGGAAGTCAAGAGACCCAGTACTTC
j_call: TRBJ1-2; d_call: TRBD1; clone_size: many; v_call: TRBV5-5; cdr3_aa: CASSAGTGTGDGYTF; cdr3_nt: TGTGCCAGCAGCGCCGGGACCGGGACAGGGGATGGCTACACCTTC
j_call: TRBJ2-3; d_call: NA; clone_size: few; v_call: TRBV11-2; cdr3_aa: CASSGGPSTDTQYF; cdr3_nt: TGTGCCAGCAGCGGGGGACCTAGCACAGATACGCAGTATTTT
j_call: TRBJ2-5; d_call: TRBD1; clone_size: medium-sized; v_call: TRBV29-1; cdr3_aa: CSVSGTGGTLRETQYF; cdr3_nt: TGCAGCGTCTCCGGGACAGGGGGCACTCTAAGGGAGACCCAGTACTTC
j_call: TRBJ2-1; d_call: NA; clone_size: once; v_call: TRBV28; cdr3_aa: CASSSISPVPNEQFF; cdr3_nt: TGTGCCAGCAGCTCCATATCCCCGGTTCCCAATGAGCAGTTCTTC
j_call: TRBJ2-3; d_call: NA; clone_size: NA; v_call: TRBV27; cdr3_aa: CASTPRRGGYTDTQYF; cdr3_nt: TGTGCCAGCACCCCCAGGAGGGGAGGATACACAGATACGCAGTATTTT
j_call: TRBJ1-4; d_call: NA; clone_size: many; v_call: TRBV20-1; cdr3_aa: CSVRGLGGEKLFF; cdr3_nt: TGCAGTGTTCGAGGGTTGGGTGGGGAAAAACTGTTTTTT
j_call: TRBJ2-7; d_call: TRBD2; clone_size: few; v_call: TRBV6-6; cdr3_aa: CASSYKTSGVYEQYF; cdr3_nt: TGTGCCAGCAGTTACAAGACTAGCGGGGTGTACGAGCAGTACTTC
j_call: TRBJ1-3; d_call: TRBD1; clone_size: NA; v_call: TRBV10-3; cdr3_aa: CAIRETGGIPGNTIYF; cdr3_nt: TGTGCCATCAGAGAAACAGGGGGGATTCCTGGAAACACCATATATTTT
j_call: TRBJ2-5; d_call: NA; clone_size: many; v_call: TRBV5-1; cdr3_aa: CASSLAARVERETQYF; cdr3_nt: TGCGCCAGCAGCTTGGCCGCCAGGGTTGAGCGAGAGACCCAGTACTTC
j_call: TRBJ1-2; d_call: TRBD1; clone_size: NA; v_call: TRBV5-1; cdr3_aa: CASSFSGTGIGYTF; cdr3_nt: TGCGCCAGCAGTTTCTCCGGGACAGGGATCGGCTACACCTTC
j_call: TRBJ2-2; d_call: NA; clone_size: many; v_call: TRBV5-1; cdr3_aa: CASSVRTATGELFF; cdr3_nt: TGCGCCAGCAGCGTACGGACAGCCACCGGGGAGCTGTTTTTT
j_call: TRBJ1-1; d_call: NA; clone_size: few; v_call: TRBV5-4; cdr3_aa: CASSLNAGNTEAFF; cdr3_nt: TGTGCCAGCAGCTTAAACGCCGGGAACACTGAAGCTTTCTTT
j_call: TRBJ2-7; d_call: NA; clone_size: many; v_call: TRBV12-3/TRBV12-4; cdr3_aa: CASSSSGGTPYEQYF; cdr3_nt: TGTGCCAGCAGTTCCTCAGGCGGGACCCCCTACGAGCAGTACTTC
j_call: TRBJ2-3; d_call: NA; clone_size: many; v_call: TRBV2; cdr3_aa: CASSGSGRTDTQYF; cdr3_nt: TGTGCCAGCAGTGGGTCAGGACGCACAGATACGCAGTATTTT
j_call: TRBJ2-1; d_call: TRBD2; clone_size: NA; v_call: TRBV18; cdr3_aa: CASSPPGVAGHEQFF; cdr3_nt: TGTGCCAGCTCACCACCGGGGGTAGCGGGGCATGAGCAGTTCTTC
j_call: TRBJ2-7; d_call: NA; clone_size: few; v_call: TRBV20-1; cdr3_aa: CSARGDTSSYEQYF; cdr3_nt: TGCAGTGCTAGAGGGGACACGAGCTCCTACGAGCAGTACTTC
j_call: TRBJ2-7; d_call: TRBD2; clone_size: many; v_call: TRBV20-1; cdr3_aa: CSAREAGDTYEQYF; cdr3_nt: TGCAGTGCTAGAGAGGCGGGGGATACCTACGAGCAGTACTTC
j_call: TRBJ2-2; d_call: NA; clone_size: many; v_call: TRBV27; cdr3_aa: CASSLLATGTLTGELFF; cdr3_nt: TGTGCCAGCAGTTTATTGGCGACCGGGACCCTCACCGGGGAGCTGTTTTTT
j_call: TRBJ2-7; d_call: TRBD2; clone_size: many; v_call: TRBV7-2; cdr3_aa: CASSQGLAGGLDEQYF; cdr3_nt: TGTGCCAGCAGCCAGGGACTAGCGGGGGGCCTAGACGAGCAGTACTTC
j_call: TRBJ2-2; d_call: NA; clone_size: NA; v_call: TRBV6-2/TRBV6-3; cdr3_aa: CASTPDLVGTGELFF; cdr3_nt: TGTGCCAGCACCCCAGATCTGGTTGGCACCGGGGAGCTGTTTTTT